This TCR beta chain was profiled in a study of shared clonotypes between healthy human individuals. Study information: Donors were a couple of women and three men aged 18 to 49. General observations from the study: Clonotype sharing among donors was expected to depend on sequencing depth.

As regards this clone: The antigen is undetermined.

Genomic DNA of every subset was divided equally among multiple immunoSEQ plates. Ten immunoSEQ deep assay plates served to sequence unsorted PBMC DNA. Sequenced by immunoSEQ multiplex PCR; TCRdb stores in-frame clones only, minus some. Here the sample spans about 480,000 clones, 79% being singletons. The V and J ends lost 5 bases and 0 bases respectively, with 13 bases between them. Germline V lookup: CDR1 MDHEN, CDR2 SYDVKM. This CDR3 contains 15 residues. The rearrangement uses TRBV28 and TRBJ2-5; TRBD2 might be the D (5 bases). Specimen: PBMCs. The TCR comes from a woman in her thirties or forties in good health. Some clones in this sample may be carry-over from other donors' samples. The CDR3 is CASSTATSYQETQYF. CDR3 DNA: TGTGCCAGCAGTACCGCCACTAGTTACCAAGAGACCCAGTACTTC.